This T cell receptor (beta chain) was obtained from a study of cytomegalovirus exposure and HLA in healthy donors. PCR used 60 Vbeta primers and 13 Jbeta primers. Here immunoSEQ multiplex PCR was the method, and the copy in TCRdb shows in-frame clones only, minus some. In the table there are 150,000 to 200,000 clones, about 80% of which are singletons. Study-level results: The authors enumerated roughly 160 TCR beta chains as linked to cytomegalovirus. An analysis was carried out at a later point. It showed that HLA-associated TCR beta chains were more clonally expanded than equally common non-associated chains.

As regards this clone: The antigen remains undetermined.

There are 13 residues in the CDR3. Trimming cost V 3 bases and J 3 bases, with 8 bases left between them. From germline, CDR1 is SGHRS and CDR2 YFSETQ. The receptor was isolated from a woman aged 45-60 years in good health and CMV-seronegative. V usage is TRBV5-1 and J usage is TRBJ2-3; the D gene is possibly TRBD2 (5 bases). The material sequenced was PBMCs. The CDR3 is CASSWTVTDTQYF. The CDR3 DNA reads TGCGCCAGCAGCTGGACTGTAACAGATACGCAGTATTTT. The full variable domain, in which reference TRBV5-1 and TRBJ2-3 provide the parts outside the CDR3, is KAGVTQTPRYLIKTRGQQVTLSCSPISGHRSVSWYQQTPGQGLQFLFEYFSETQRNKGNFPGRFSGRQFSNSRSEMNVSTLELGDSALYLCASSWTVTDTQYFGPGTRLTVL.